These 20 T cell receptor beta chains were all obtained from the same sample, sequenced in a study of T-cell memory formation after mild COVID-19. TCRdb re-derived calls from the 5' RACE reads in MiXCR, one entry per CDR3 protein. The data show approximately 560,000 distinct CDR3 sequences, approximately 15% seen once. Input material: PBMCs or a T cell subset sorted from them (not recorded which). The receptors shown here come from an adult woman who had mild COVID-19 (a few samples of this study predate the infection). Cell type and time point are not known.

The table lists this clonotype with a few counts. CDR3 sequence reads: CASSVARAQRETQYF. CDR3 nucleotides: TGTGCCAGCAGCGTAGCCCGGGCCCAACGGGAGACCCAGTACTTC. The genes are TRBV9 and TRBJ2-5; no reliable D call. Germline V gene lookup returns CDR1 SGDLS and CDR2 YYNGEE. The CDR3 has 15 residues. The germline V and J ends were trimmed by 0 bases and 5 bases, with 14 bases remaining between them.

The table lists this clonotype with a few counts. V is TRBV4-1 and J is TRBJ1-3; the D gene is possibly TRBD1 (5 bases). This CDR3 region has 17 residues. Germline V gene lookup returns CDR1 MGHRA and CDR2 YSYEKL. Trimming removed 0 bases from V and 0 bases from J, with 12 bases in between. CDR3 coding DNA: TGCGCCAGCAGCCAAGATTGGGGGGGACCCTCTGGAAACACCATATATTTT. Translating gives CASSQDWGGPSGNTIYF.

The chain carries TRBV6-1 and TRBJ2-5, with D unresolved. With 6 bases removed from V and 6 bases from J, the gap between germline ends came to 8 bases. CDR1 and CDR2 (germline): MNHNS, SASEGT. The CDR3 contains 11 residues. CDR3 region: CASRDQKTQYF. CDR3 DNA sequence: TGTGCCAGCAGGGACCAGAAGACCCAGTACTTC.

This clonotype was detected a few times. The rearrangement joins TRBV20-1 to TRBJ2-7; D unclear. CDR1 and CDR2 from the germline V gene are DFQATT and SNEGSKA (reference sequence). The V gene lost 0 bases and the J gene lost 0 bases, with 6 bases spanning the gap. The CDR3 contains 13 residues. CDR3 region: CSAREGTSYEQYF. Written as DNA, the CDR3 is TGCAGTGCTAGAGAAGGAACCTCCTACGAGCAGTACTTC.

The V gene is TRBV24-1, the J gene TRBJ2-1; D ambiguous. CDR1 KGHDR and CDR2 SFDVKD come from the germline V gene. The V and J ends lost 8 bases and 5 bases respectively, with 9 bases between them. This CDR3 is built from 12 residues. The CDR3 DNA reads as TGTGCCACCAAGAACCCAAACAATGAGCAGTTCTTC. This translates into CATKNPNNEQFF.

This clonotype was counted a few times. The chain has TRBV9 and TRBJ2-4; TRBD1 matches at 11 bases. Germline V gene lookup returns CDR1 SGDLS and CDR2 YYNGEE. The V gene end was trimmed by 3 bases and the J gene end by 1 base; junction bases not matched to a gene: 3. This CDR3 spans 16 amino acids. For the CDR3, the DNA is TGTGCCAGCAGCGACGGACAGGGGGCTGCCAAAAACATTCAGTACTTC. Translation gives CASSDGQGAAKNIQYF.

This clonotype was found a few times. This chain links TRBV12-3 or TRBV12-4 with TRBJ1-2; unclear D gene. The CDR3 sequence is 13 residues long. The germline V and J ends were trimmed by 3 bases and 2 bases, with 7 bases remaining between them. This CDR3 reads CASSLFRNYGYTF. In nucleotides, the CDR3 is TGTGCCAGCAGTTTGTTCAGGAACTATGGCTACACCTTC.

Many counts were recorded for this clonotype. J is TRBJ2-1 and V is TRBV12-3 or TRBV12-4; D not certain. V was shortened by 6 bases and J by 4 bases, with 16 bases between the two germline ends. The CDR3 length is 15 residues. CDR3 bases: TGTGCCAGCAGCCTTACCCGTAATGGGTACAATGAGCAGTTCTTC. This translates into CASSLTRNGYNEQFF.

This clonotype was counted at least ten times. J is TRBJ2-5 and V is TRBV6-6, with 11 positions matching TRBD1. The CDR3 consists of 14 residues. Germline loops: CDR1 MNHNY, CDR2 SVGAGI (reference sequence). Trimming took 5 bases from V and 3 from J; bases not matched to a gene: 2. Here the CDR3 reads CASSRTGGEETQYF. The CDR3 bases are TGTGCCAGCAGTCGGACAGGGGGCGAAGAGACCCAGTACTTC.

This clonotype was recorded a few times. This chain's CDR3 is CASSSPGTSGRNEQFF. The CDR3 nucleotides read TGTGCCAGCAGCTCGCCCGGGACTAGCGGGAGAAATGAGCAGTTCTTC. The genes are TRBV5-6 and TRBJ2-1; 14 positions agree with TRBD2. V was clipped by 3 bases and J by 7 bases; unmatched bases: 6. Germline V CDR1 and CDR2: SGHDT, YYEEEE. This CDR3 is built from 16 residues.

Comments on this clonotype: A much larger clone differs from this one at a single base, so this may be a read error. J is TRBJ1-2 and V is TRBV5-1; D remains ambiguous. Trimming removed 1 base from V and 3 bases from J, with 7 bases in between. From germline, CDR1 is SGHRS and CDR2 YFSETQ. The CDR3 contains 13 residues. The CDR3: CASSLNGDYGYTF. The CDR3 DNA reads as TGCGCCAGCAGCTTGAATGGGGACTATGGCTACACCTTC.

In this sample, this clonotype turned up a few times. The CDR3 nucleotides are TGTGCCAGCAGCTCCCGAATGGAGGTAGACATTCAGTACTTC. This sequence encodes CASSSRMEVDIQYF. J is TRBJ2-4 and V is TRBV5-5, with a tentative D call TRBD2 (5 bases). The CDR3 is 14 amino acids. The V end lost 3 bases, the J end lost 8 bases, and 15 bases lay between the germline ends. CDR1 SGHKS and CDR2 YYEKEE come from the germline V gene (reference sequence).

The genes are TRBV6-2 or TRBV6-3 and TRBJ1-2, with D possibly TRBD1 on 5 matching bases. The ends were cut back, 2 bases at V and 5 bases at J, with 12 bases in the middle. The CDR3 has 14 amino acids. Germline CDR1 reads MNHEY; CDR2 reads SVGEGT. CDR3 protein: CASSYGTPPYGYTF. The CDR3 DNA sequence: TGTGCCAGCAGTTACGGGACGCCGCCTTATGGCTACACCTTC.

This clonotype was seen a handful of times. The chain recombines TRBV6-2 or TRBV6-3 with TRBJ1-5; possibly TRBD1 for D (5 bases). V gave up 7 bases and J gave up 7 bases, with 14 bases separating them. This CDR3 comprises 13 residues. Germline values: CDR1 MNHEY, CDR2 SVGEGT. The CDR3 loop reads CASNDARGQPQHF. As DNA, the CDR3 is TGTGCCAGCAACGACGCTAGGGGCCAGCCCCAGCATTTT.

This clonotype showed up many times. V usage is TRBV5-1 and J usage is TRBJ2-6; D is ambiguous. The CDR3 extends over 14 amino acids. The ends were cut back, 2 bases at V and 2 bases at J, with 5 bases in the middle. Germline-derived CDR1 and CDR2 are SGHRS and YFSETQ. This CDR3 is CASSFMPGANVLTF. The CDR3 nucleotides are TGCGCCAGCAGCTTTATGCCTGGGGCCAACGTCCTGACTTTC.

Remarks on this clonotype: Sequence at one end of the junction differs from germline and may be a read error. The chain couples TRBV4-1 to TRBJ1-5, with TRBD1 identical over 7 bases. This CDR3 has 19 residues. CDR1 is MGHRA and CDR2 is YSYEKL in the germline V gene. The CDR3 loop reads CASSPDGPGVVVTGQHQHF. As DNA, the CDR3 is TGCGCCAGCAGCCCAGATGGTCCAGGGGTGGTCGTGACGGGACAGCACCAGCATTTT.

This clonotype showed up many times. The chain employs TRBV4-3 and TRBJ2-7, with a possible D match to TRBD1 (6 bases). In germline, CDR1 is LGHNA, CDR2 YSLEER. Trimming removed 3 bases from V and 7 bases from J, with 16 bases in between. The CDR3 totals 14 residues. CDR3 sequence (DNA): TGCGCCAGCAGCCACCGGGACAAGAGTAAGGAGCAGTACTTC. This translates into CASSHRDKSKEQYF.

This clonotype has only one observation. V usage is TRBV30 and J usage is TRBJ2-7; perhaps D is TRBD1 or TRBD2 (5 bases each). This CDR3 contains 14 residues. The V and J ends lost 4 bases and 0 bases respectively, with 13 bases between them. CDR1 and CDR2 (germline): GTSNPN, SVGIG (reference sequence). The CDR3 coding sequence is TGTGCCTGGACCCCGGGACCGTTCTCCTACGAGCAGTACTTC. It translates to CAWTPGPFSYEQYF.

This clonotype was detected only a few times. This chain links TRBV20-1 with TRBJ2-7; D ambiguous. V lost 0 bases and J 1 base, leaving 16 bases between the germline ends. Germline V gene sequence: CDR1 DFQATT, CDR2 SNEGSKA (reference sequence). This CDR3 has 16 amino acids. The CDR3 sequence is CSARETPVSPSYEQYF. The CDR3 DNA is TGCAGTGCTAGAGAGACCCCAGTGTCACCTTCCTACGAGCAGTACTTC.

This chain links TRBV20-1 with TRBJ2-1, with 7 bases identical to TRBD2. This CDR3 is 14 amino acids long. J was trimmed by 3 bases and V by 6 bases; bases with no gene match: 8. From germline, CDR1 is DFQATT and CDR2 SNEGSKA (reference sequence). This CDR3 reads CSAGPSGGYNEQFF. CDR3 bases: TGCAGTGCGGGACCTAGCGGAGGCTACAATGAGCAGTTCTTC.